The 10 T cell receptor beta chains below come from one sample, sequenced in a study of shared clonotypes between healthy human individuals. Naive CD8 cells lacked CD45RO and underwent positive selection for CCR7, leaving out terminally differentiated effector memory CD45RA+ cells. The table came from immunoSEQ multiplex PCR; TCRdb's copy has only in-frame clones and leaves some out. The sample has roughly 550,000 clones, roughly 95% seen once; the top ten hold about 0.11%. Sequenced material: naive CD8+ T cells sorted from blood. The receptors here all came from a woman aged 25 to 45 in good health.

V gene TRBV21-1 combines with J gene TRBJ1-5; the table gives TRBD1 as D, unverified against the DNA. TRBV21-1 is a documented pseudogene. The length of the CDR3 is 15 residues. Here the CDR3 DNA reads TGTGCCAGCAGTAACGGGCCAGGGGTGCCTCAGCCCCAGCATTTT. It is translated as CASSNGPGVPQPQHF.

The V gene is TRBV5-1, the J gene TRBJ2-1; D remains ambiguous. This CDR3 comprises 14 residues. V was cut by 4 bases and J by 8 bases, with 16 bases left in between. Germline CDR1 SGHRS, CDR2 YFSETQ. The CDR3, as DNA: TGCGCCAGCAGCGAGCCTAGTTCTTCTGATGAGCAGTTCTTC. This translates into CASSEPSSSDEQFF.

This chain joins TRBV13 and TRBJ2-1; D unclear. Per the germline V gene, CDR1 is PRHDT and CDR2 is FYEKMQ (reference sequence). Trimming left V 2 bases short and J 4 bases short, with 9 bases between. The CDR3 runs 14 residues. The chain's CDR3 is CASSLSLGYNEQFF. In DNA, the CDR3 is TGTGCCAGCAGCTTATCCCTAGGTTACAATGAGCAGTTCTTC.

J is TRBJ2-7 and V is TRBV5-1, with 9 bases that match TRBD1. The CDR3 loop spans 13 amino acids. The V segment lost 7 bases and the J segment 1 base; nucleotides outside the gene matches: 3. Germline CDR1 and CDR2: SGHRS and YFSETQ. In DNA form, the CDR3 reads TGCGCCAGCGTGGGACAGGGATCCTACGAGCAGTACTTC. This codes for CASVGQGSYEQYF.

This clone was recorded only once. The chain employs TRBV5-4 and TRBJ2-7, with D possibly being TRBD2 (6 bases). V gave up 2 bases and J gave up 2 bases, with 14 bases separating them. The CDR3 totals 15 residues. The germline CDR1 and CDR2 sequences are SGHNT and YYREEE (reference sequence). CDR3 coding DNA: TGTGCCAGCAGCTTTCCTAGCGCCATGACCTACGAGCAGTACTTC. Its protein is CASSFPSAMTYEQYF.

The chain employs TRBV28 and TRBJ2-7; 11 nucleotides agree with TRBD2. Germline V CDR1 and CDR2: MDHEN, SYDVKM. Unmatched junction bases numbered 3, after V lost 8 bases and J lost 3 bases. The CDR3 runs 13 residues. CDR3 sequence: CASGGLAGYEQYF. The CDR3 DNA reads as TGTGCCAGCGGTGGACTAGCGGGCTACGAGCAGTACTTC.

The chain is built from TRBV19 and TRBJ2-5; D is perhaps TRBD1 (6 bases). The closer fit of TRBJ2-7 to the DNA end suggests the J call may be wrong. The CDR3 is made up of 16 amino acids. Per the germline V gene, CDR1 is LNHDA and CDR2 is SQIVND (reference sequence). CDR3 region: CASSIGAQGVPYEQYF. CDR3 coding DNA: TGTGCCAGTAGTATAGGGGCACAGGGCGTCCCCTACGAGCAGTACTTC.

This chain joins TRBV7-9 and TRBJ2-1; D is possibly TRBD1 (6 bases). Trimming took off 0 bases at V and 3 bases at J, with 12 bases between the two ends. CDR1 SEHNR and CDR2 FQNEAQ come from the germline V gene (reference sequence). This CDR3 has 16 amino acids. The CDR3 DNA reads TGTGCCAGCAGCTTAGCTCGGGCAGGGGTCTACAATGAGCAGTTCTTC. Translating gives CASSLARAGVYNEQFF.

In nucleotides, the CDR3 is TGTGCCAGCAGCCAAGACCGGAGGGGGAATCAGCCCCAGCATTTT. It encodes CASSQDRRGNQPQHF. The chain combines TRBV4-2 with TRBJ1-5; D may be TRBD1 (6 bases). Deletions cut 0 bases from V and 4 bases from J, with 10 bases between. Germline CDR1 reads LGHNA; CDR2 reads YNFKEQ. This CDR3 region has 15 residues.

The chain has TRBV5-1 and TRBJ2-7; TRBD1 or TRBD2 may be the D gene (5 bases each). The ends were cut back, 0 bases at V and 3 bases at J, with 10 bases in the middle. The CDR3 runs 14 residues. Germline CDR1 and CDR2: SGHRS and YFSETQ. This CDR3 is CASSLVGELYEQYF. The DNA for the CDR3 is TGCGCCAGCAGCTTGGTGGGGGAGCTCTACGAGCAGTACTTC.